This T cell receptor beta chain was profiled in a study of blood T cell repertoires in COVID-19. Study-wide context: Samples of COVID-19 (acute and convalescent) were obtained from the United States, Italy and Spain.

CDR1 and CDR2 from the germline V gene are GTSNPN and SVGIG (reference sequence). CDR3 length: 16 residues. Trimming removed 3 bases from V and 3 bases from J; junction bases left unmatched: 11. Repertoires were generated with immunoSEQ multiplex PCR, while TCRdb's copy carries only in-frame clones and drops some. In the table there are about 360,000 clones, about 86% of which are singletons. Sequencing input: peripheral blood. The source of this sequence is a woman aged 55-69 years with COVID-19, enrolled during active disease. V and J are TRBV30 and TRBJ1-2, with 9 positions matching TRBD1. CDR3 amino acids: CAWRGLGQGLHYGYTF. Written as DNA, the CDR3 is TGTGCCTGGAGGGGATTGGGACAGGGTCTGCACTATGGCTACACCTTC.